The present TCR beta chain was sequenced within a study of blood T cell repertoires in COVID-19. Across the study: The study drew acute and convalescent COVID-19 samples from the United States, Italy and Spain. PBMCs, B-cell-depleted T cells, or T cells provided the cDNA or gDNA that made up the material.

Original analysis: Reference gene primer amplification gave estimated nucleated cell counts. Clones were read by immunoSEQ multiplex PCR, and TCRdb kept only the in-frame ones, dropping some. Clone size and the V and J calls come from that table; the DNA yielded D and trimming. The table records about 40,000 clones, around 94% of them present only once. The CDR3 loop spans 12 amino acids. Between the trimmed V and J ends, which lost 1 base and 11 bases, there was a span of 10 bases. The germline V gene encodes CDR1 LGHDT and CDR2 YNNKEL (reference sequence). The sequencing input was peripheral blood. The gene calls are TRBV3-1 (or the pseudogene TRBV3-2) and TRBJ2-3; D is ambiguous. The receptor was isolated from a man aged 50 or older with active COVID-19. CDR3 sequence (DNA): TGTGCCAGCAGCCAAGCCCTCGAGAAGCAGTATTTT. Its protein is CASSQALEKQYF.